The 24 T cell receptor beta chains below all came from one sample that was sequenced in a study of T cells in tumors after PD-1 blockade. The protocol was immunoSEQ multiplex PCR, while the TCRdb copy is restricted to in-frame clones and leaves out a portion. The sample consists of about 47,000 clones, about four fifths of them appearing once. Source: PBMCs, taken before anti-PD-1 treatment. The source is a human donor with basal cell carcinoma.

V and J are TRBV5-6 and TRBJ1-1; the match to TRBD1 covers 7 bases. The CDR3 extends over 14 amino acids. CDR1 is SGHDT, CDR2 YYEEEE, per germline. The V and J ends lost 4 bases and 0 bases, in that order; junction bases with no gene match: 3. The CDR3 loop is CASSRGQLNTEAFF. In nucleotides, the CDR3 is TGTGCCAGCAGCAGGGGACAGCTGAACACTGAAGCTTTCTTT. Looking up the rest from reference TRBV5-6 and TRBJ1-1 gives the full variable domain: DAGVTQSPTHLIKTRGQQVTLRCSPKSGHDTVSWYQQALGQGPQFIFQYYEEEERQRGNFPDRFSGHQFPNYSSELNVNALLLGDSALYLCASSRGQLNTEAFFGQGTRLTVV.

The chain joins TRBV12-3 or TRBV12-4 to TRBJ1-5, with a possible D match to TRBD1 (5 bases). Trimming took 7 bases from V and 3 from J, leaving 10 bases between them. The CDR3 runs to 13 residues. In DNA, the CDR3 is TGTGCCAGCACCCGACAGAACAATCAGCCCCAGCATTTT. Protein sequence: CASTRQNNQPQHF.

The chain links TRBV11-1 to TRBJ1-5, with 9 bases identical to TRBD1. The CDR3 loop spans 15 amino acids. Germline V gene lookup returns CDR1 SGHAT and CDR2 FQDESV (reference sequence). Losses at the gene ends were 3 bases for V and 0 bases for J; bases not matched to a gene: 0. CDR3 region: CASSLGQGSNQPQHF. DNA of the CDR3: TGTGCCAGCAGCTTGGGACAGGGTAGCAATCAGCCCCAGCATTTT.

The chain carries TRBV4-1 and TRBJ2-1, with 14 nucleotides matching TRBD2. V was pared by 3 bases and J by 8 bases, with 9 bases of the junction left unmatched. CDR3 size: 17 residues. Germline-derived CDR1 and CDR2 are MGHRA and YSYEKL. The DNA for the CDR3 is TGCGCCAGCAGCCAGACTAGCGGGGGGGCCTCTTTACATGAGCAGTTCTTC. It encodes CASSQTSGGASLHEQFF.

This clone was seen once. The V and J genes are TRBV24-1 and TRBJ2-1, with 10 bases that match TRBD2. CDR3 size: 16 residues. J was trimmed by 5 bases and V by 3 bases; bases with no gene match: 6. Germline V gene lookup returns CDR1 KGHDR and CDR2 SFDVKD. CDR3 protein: CATSDPSGRADNEQFF. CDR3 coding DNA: TGTGCCACCAGTGATCCAAGCGGGAGGGCCGACAATGAGCAGTTCTTC.

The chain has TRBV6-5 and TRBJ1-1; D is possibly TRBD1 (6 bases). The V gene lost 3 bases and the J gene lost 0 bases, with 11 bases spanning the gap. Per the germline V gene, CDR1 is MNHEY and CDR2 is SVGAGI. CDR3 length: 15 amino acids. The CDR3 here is CASSYRGPMNTEAFF. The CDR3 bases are TGTGCCAGCAGTTATCGGGGGCCAATGAACACTGAAGCTTTCTTT.

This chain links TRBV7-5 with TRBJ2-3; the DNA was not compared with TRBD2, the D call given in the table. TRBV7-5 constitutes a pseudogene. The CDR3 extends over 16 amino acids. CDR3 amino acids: CVRSLPGVSSTDTQYF. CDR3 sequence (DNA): TGTGTCAGAAGCTTGCCGGGGGTATCAAGCACAGATACGCAGTATTTT.

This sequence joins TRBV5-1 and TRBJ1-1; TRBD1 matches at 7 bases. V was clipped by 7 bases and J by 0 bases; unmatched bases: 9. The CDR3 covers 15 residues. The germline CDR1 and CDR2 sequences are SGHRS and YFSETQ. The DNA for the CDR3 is TGCGCCAGCTCCCATTCACAGGGGCTGAACACTGAAGCTTTCTTT. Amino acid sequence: CASSHSQGLNTEAFF.

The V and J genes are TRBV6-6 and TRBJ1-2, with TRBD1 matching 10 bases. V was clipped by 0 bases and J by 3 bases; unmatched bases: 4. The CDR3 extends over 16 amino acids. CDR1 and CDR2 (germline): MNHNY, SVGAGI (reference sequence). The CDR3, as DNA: TGTGCCAGCAGTTACTCGGCGACAGGGGGCTACTATGGCTACACCTTC. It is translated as CASSYSATGGYYGYTF.

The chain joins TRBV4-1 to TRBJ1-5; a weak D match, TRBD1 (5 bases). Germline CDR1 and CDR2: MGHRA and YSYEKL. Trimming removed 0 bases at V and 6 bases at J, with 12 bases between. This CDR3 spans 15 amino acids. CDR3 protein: CASSQDRQGGQPQHF. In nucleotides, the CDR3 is TGCGCCAGCAGCCAAGATAGGCAGGGAGGTCAGCCCCAGCATTTT.

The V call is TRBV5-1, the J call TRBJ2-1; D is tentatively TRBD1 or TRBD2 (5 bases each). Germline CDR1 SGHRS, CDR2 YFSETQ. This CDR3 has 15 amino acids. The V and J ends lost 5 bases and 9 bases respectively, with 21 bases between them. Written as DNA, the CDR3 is TGCGCCAGCAGACCCCCGGGACCCCCGGGGATTGAGCAGTTCTTC. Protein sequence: CASRPPGPPGIEQFF. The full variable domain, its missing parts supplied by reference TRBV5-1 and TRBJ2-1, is KAGVTQTPRYLIKTRGQQVTLSCSPISGHRSVSWYQQTPGQGLQFLFEYFSETQRNKGNFPGRFSGRQFSNSRSEMNVSTLELGDSALYLCASRPPGPPGIEQFFGPGTRLTVL.

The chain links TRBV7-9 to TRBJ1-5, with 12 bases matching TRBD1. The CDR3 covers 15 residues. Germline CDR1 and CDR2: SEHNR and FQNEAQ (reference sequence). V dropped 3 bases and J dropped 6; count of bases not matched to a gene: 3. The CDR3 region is CASSFGTGGSQPQHF. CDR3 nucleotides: TGTGCCAGCAGCTTCGGGACAGGGGGCAGTCAGCCCCAGCATTTT. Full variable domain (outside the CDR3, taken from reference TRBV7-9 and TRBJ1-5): DTGVSQNPRHKITKRGQNVTFRCDPISEHNRLYWYRQTLGQGPEFLTYFQNEAQLEKSRLLSDRFSAERPKGSFSTLEIQRTEQGDSAMYLCASSFGTGGSQPQHFGDGTRLSIL.

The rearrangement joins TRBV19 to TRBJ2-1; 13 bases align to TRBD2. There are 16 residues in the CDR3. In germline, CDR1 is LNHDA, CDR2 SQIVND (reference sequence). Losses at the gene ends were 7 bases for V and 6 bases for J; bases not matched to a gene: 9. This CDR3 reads CASISVLAGGANEQFF. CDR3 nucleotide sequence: TGTGCCAGTATCTCCGTACTAGCGGGAGGGGCCAATGAGCAGTTCTTC.

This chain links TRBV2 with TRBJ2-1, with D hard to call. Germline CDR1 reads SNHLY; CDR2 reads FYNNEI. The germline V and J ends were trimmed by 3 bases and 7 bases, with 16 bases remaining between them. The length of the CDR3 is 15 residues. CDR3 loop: CASSDFDAKGNEQFF. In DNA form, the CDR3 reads TGTGCCAGCAGTGATTTTGATGCAAAGGGAAATGAGCAGTTCTTC. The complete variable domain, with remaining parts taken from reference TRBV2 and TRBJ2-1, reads EPEVTQTPSHQVTQMGQEVILRCVPISNHLYFYWYRQILGQKVEFLVSFYNNEISEKSEIFDDQFSVERPDGSNFTLKIRSTKLEDSAMYFCASSDFDAKGNEQFFGPGTRLTVL.

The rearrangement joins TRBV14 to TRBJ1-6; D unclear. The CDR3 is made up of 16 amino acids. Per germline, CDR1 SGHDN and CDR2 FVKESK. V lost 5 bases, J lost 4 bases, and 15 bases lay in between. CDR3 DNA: TGTGCCAGCAGCGTCGGAGCCGGCGGTTATAATTCACCCCTCCACTTT. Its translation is CASSVGAGGYNSPLHF.

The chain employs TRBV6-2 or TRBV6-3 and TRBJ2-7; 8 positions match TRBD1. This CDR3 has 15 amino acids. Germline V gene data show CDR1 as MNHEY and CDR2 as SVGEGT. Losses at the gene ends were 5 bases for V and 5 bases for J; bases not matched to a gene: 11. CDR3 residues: CASSLVTGERDEQYF. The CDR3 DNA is TGTGCCAGCAGTCTGGTGACAGGGGAGAGGGACGAGCAGTACTTC.

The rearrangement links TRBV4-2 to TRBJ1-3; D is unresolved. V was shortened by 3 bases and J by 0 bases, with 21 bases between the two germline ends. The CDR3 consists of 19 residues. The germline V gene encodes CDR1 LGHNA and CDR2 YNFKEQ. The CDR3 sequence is CASSQPRAWAENSGNTIYF. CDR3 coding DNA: TGTGCCAGCAGCCAGCCCCGTGCATGGGCAGAAAACTCTGGAAACACCATATATTTT.

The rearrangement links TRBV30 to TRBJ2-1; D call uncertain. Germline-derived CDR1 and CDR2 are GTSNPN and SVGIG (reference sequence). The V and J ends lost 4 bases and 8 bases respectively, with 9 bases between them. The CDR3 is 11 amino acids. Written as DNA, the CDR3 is TGTGCCTGGAAGTTATGGGATGAGCAGTTCTTC. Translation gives CAWKLWDEQFF.

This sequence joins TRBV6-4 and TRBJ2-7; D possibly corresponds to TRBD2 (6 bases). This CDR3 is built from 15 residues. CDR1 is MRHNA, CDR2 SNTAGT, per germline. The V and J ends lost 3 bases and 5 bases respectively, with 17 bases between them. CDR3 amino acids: CASSELARCCNEQYF. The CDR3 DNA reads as TGTGCCAGCAGTGAGCTAGCGAGGTGTTGCAACGAGCAGTACTTC.

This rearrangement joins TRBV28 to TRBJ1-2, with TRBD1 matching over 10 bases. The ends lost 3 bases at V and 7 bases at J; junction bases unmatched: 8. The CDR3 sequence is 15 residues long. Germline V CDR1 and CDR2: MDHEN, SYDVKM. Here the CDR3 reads CASSFRDRGTAGYTF. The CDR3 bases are TGTGCCAGCAGTTTCCGGGACAGGGGTACTGCTGGCTACACCTTC.

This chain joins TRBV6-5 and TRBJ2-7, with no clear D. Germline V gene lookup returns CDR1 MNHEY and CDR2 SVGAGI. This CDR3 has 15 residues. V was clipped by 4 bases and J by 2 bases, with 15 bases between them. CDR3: CASSFGRAQPYEQYF. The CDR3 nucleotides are TGTGCCAGCAGTTTCGGACGGGCCCAACCCTACGAGCAGTACTTC.

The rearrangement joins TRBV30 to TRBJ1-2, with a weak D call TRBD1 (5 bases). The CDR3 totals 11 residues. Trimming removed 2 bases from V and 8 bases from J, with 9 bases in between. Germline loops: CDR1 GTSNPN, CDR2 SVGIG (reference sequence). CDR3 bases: TGTGCCTGGAGTCCGGGGGGAGGCTACACCTTC. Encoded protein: CAWSPGGGYTF.

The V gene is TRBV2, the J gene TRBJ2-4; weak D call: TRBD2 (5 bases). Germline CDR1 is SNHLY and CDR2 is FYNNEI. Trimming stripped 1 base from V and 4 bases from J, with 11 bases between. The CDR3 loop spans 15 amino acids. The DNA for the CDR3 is TGTGCCAGCAGTGAAGAGAGGGCAGTTAAAAACATTCAGTACTTC. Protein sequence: CASSEERAVKNIQYF.

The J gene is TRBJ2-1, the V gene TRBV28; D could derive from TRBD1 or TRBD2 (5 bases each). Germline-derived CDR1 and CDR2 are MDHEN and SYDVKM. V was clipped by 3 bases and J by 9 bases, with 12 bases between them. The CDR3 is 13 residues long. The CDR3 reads CASSFGGEVEQFF. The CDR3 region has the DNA TGTGCCAGCAGTTTTGGGGGAGAGGTTGAGCAGTTCTTC.